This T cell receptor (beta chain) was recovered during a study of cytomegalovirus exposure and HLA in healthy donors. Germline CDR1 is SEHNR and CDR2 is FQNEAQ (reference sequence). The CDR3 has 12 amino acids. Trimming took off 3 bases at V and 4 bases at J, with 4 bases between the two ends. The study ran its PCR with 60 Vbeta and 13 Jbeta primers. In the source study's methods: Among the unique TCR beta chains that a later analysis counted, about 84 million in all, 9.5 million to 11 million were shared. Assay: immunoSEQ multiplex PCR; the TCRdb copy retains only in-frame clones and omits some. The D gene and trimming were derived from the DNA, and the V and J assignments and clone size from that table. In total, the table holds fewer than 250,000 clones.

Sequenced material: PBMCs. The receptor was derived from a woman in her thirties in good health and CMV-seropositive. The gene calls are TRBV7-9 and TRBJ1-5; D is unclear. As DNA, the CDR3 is TGTGCCAGCAGCTTCCAAAATCAGCCCCAGCATTTT. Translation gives CASSFQNQPQHF.